This TCR beta chain derives from a study of T cell responses to AZD1222 COVID-19 vaccine. Background on the study: Recipients boosted at about 4 weeks or about 12 weeks are pooled.

On this clone: Its specificity is not known.

Produced via immunoSEQ multiplex PCR; TCRdb's table is partial and in-frame only. Of around 110,000 clones listed, 84% were seen once; the top ten hold about 9%. Trimming took off 4 bases at V and 4 bases at J, with 10 bases between the two ends. Germline V gene lookup returns CDR1 MNHEY and CDR2 SVGAGI. The CDR3 has 14 residues. Findings and limits, study-wide: Among vaccine-associated CD4 TCRs, coverage spanned spike, with dominance at 160-218 and 743-854. AZD1222 recipients seropositive at baseline numbered only five or six. Reportedly, close to half of spike-specific TCRs are directed against unmutated variant regions.

The sample here was peripheral blood, taken on day 0 of AZD1222 vaccination. The chain uses TRBV6-5 and TRBJ1-4, with D perhaps matching TRBD1 (5 bases). This TCR came from an adult in good health. The CDR3 region has the DNA TGTGCCAGCAGTTCTCAGGGAGTTAATGAAAAACTGTTTTTT. This translates into CASSSQGVNEKLFF.